The present entry profiles one T cell receptor (beta chain) with its context. The antigen is undetermined. Per the germline V gene, CDR1 is SGDLS and CDR2 is YYNGEE. The CDR3 length is 16 residues. J lost 1 base, V lost 0 bases, and 4 bases had no gene match. This sample was included in a study of post-analysis software for immune sequencing data. At the level of the study: The study covered relapsing-remitting, secondary progressive and progressive-relapsing courses of multiple sclerosis. Study-wide points: In patients, about 5 TRBV segments were more frequent than in controls, with TRBV5-6, TRBV5-1 and TRBV20-1 among them. People with multiple sclerosis had a significantly lower normalized Chao1 diversity than controls did.

TCR beta libraries were prepared from cDNA with unique molecular identifiers. MiXCR, applied by TCRdb to the PCR reads, yields one record per CDR3 protein. The sample records some 890,000 distinct CDR3 sequences, approximately 50% being singletons. The sample was blood. The gene calls are TRBV9 and TRBJ2-5; TRBD2 matches 9 bases. The TCR was taken from a girl between 10 and 17 years old with multiple sclerosis. CDR3 DNA: TGTGCCAGCAGCGTAGAACAGCGGGGGGCCCAAGAGACCCAGTACTTC. As protein: CASSVEQRGAQETQYF.